Here is one TCR beta chain with its context. Per the original data handling: Nucleated cell number was recorded as an estimate derived from reference gene primer amplification. This table comes from immunoSEQ multiplex PCR, and its TCRdb copy is limited to in-frame clones, with some not included. V, J and clone size derive from that table, while D and trimming were established from the DNA sequence. The sample lists about 250,000 clones; 88% were seen once. The sample is drawn from a study of blood T cell repertoires in COVID-19. As for the study in general: Material from acute and convalescent COVID-19 was sourced from the United States, Italy and Spain.

Trimming took off 7 bases at V and 8 bases at J, with 15 bases between the two ends. Germline-derived CDR1 and CDR2 are LNHDA and SQIVND (reference sequence). This CDR3 has 14 amino acids. Material for sequencing was peripheral blood. The source of this sequence is a woman in her thirties or forties who had recovered from COVID-19. The J gene is TRBJ1-6, the V gene TRBV19; tentatively, D is TRBD1 (5 bases). The CDR3 is CASTRGRGDSPLHF. The DNA of the CDR3 is TGTGCCAGTACCCGGGGCCGGGGGGATTCACCCCTCCACTTT. Looking up the rest from reference TRBV19 and TRBJ1-6 gives the full variable domain: DGGITQSPKYLFRKEGQNVTLSCEQNLNHDAMYWYRQDPGQGLRLIYYSQIVNDFQKGDIAEGYSVSREKKESFPLTVTSAQKNPTAFYLCASTRGRGDSPLHFGNGTRLTVT.